This T cell receptor beta chain was recorded in a study of Graves' ophthalmopathy and Graves' hyperthyroidism. Study overall: At the time of initial diagnosis and before any treatment, peripheral blood was collected. Notes on the study in general: Discriminating ophthalmopathy from stable hyperthyroidism, a 13-signature model attained a sensitivity of 85% to 90% and a specificity of about 83%. Blood also contained most of the expanded thyroid clonotypes above 0.001 frequency. Sensitivity of approximately 66% and specificity of under 85% were achieved by the model that predicted ophthalmopathy progression.

RNA served as the template for amplifying TCR beta CDR3 regions. HTBI primers were employed in first-round RT-PCR, then a second-round multiplex PCR followed. One entry per CDR3 protein, called by TCRdb with MiXCR from the multiplex PCR reads. Of 170,000 or so distinct CDR3 sequences detected, 39% appear once; the ten largest clones hold approximately 8.9%. This clonotype was found many times. What it recognizes is unknown. CDR3 size: 14 residues. The germline V gene has CDR1 SGDLS and CDR2 YYNGEE. The V and J ends lost 1 base and 8 bases respectively, with 15 bases between them. Sequencing input: peripheral blood. The sequence was obtained from a man between 25 and 39 years old with Graves' ophthalmopathy. The rearrangement links TRBV9 to TRBJ1-2; D unclear. The CDR3 DNA is TGTGCCAGCAGCGTAAGTGGCAGGCCTGACGGCTACACCTTC. Amino acid sequence: CASSVSGRPDGYTF. Complete variable domain (other parts from reference TRBV9 and TRBJ1-2): DSGVTQTPKHLITATGQRVTLRCSPRSGDLSVYWYQQSLDQGLQFLIQYYNGEERAKGNILERFSAQQFPDLHSELNLSSLELGDSALYFCASSVSGRPDGYTFGSGTRLTVV.